These 5 T cell receptor beta chains were sequenced from one sample in a study of Ad26.COV2.S vaccination and SARS-CoV-2 variants. The method was immunoSEQ multiplex PCR; TCRdb's version includes in-frame clones alone and lacks a portion of them. The table records around 94,000 clones, around three quarters of them present only once. Sequences were derived from peripheral blood, sampled after recovery from COVID-19. These receptors all come from a human donor who had recovered from COVID-19.

This chain joins TRBV2 and TRBJ2-1, with 11 bases that match TRBD2. V lost 6 bases and J lost 6; bases outside the gene matches: 10. The CDR3 has 16 residues. Germline values: CDR1 SNHLY, CDR2 FYNNEI. The chain's CDR3 is CASRPGASGGRNEQFF. The CDR3 nucleotides are TGTGCCAGCAGACCGGGGGCTAGCGGGGGGCGCAATGAGCAGTTCTTC.

The chain carries TRBV30 and TRBJ1-1, with D unclear. Germline CDR1 GTSNPN, CDR2 SVGIG (reference sequence). The V end lost 5 bases, the J end lost 1 base, and 5 bases lay between the germline ends. The CDR3 has 11 amino acids. The CDR3 DNA reads as TGTGCCTGGGAATGGAACACTGAAGCTTTCTTT. It translates to CAWEWNTEAFF.

This chain links TRBV7-9 with TRBJ1-1, with D uncertain. CDR3 length equals 13 residues. Germline V CDR1 and CDR2: SEHNR, FQNEAQ (reference sequence). V lost 1 base and J lost 5, with 8 bases in between. For the CDR3, the DNA is TGTGCCAGCAGCTTAGTTCGGGGAACTGAAGCTTTCTTT. Protein product: CASSLVRGTEAFF.

The chain combines TRBV11-2 with TRBJ2-5, with D perhaps TRBD1 (6 bases). CDR1 SGHAT and CDR2 FQNNGV come from the germline V gene. V gave up 5 bases and J gave up 4 bases, with 14 bases separating them. CDR3 length: 14 amino acids. The CDR3 reads CASSGLTGLETQYF. The CDR3 DNA sequence: TGTGCCAGCAGCGGATTGACAGGTCTAGAGACCCAGTACTTC. Variable domain in full (rest from reference TRBV11-2 and TRBJ2-5): EAGVAQSPRYKIIEKRQSVAFWCNPISGHATLYWYQQILGQGPKLLIQFQNNGVVDDSQLPKDRFSAERLKGVDSTLKIQPAKLEDSAVYLCASSGLTGLETQYFGPGTRLLVL.

This clone has only a few counts. The chain recombines TRBV28 with TRBJ1-6; a possible D gene is TRBD1 (5 bases). V was pared by 6 bases and J by 10 bases, with 16 bases between. Looked up from germline, CDR1 is MDHEN and CDR2 is SYDVKM. This CDR3 comprises 14 residues. The CDR3 DNA sequence: TGTGCCAGCAGCGGGGGTCGGGAAGACTCACCCCTCCACTTT. Translation: CASSGGREDSPLHF.